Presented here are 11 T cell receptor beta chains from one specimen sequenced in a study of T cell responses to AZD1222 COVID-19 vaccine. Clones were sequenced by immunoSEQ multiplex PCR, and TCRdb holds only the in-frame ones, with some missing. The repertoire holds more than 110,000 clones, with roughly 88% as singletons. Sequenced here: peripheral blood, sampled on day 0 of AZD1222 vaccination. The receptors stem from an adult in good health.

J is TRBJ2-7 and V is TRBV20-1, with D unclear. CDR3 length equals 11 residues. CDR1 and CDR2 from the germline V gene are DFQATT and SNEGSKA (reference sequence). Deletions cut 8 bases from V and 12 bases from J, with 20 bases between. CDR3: CSPNPGQSVYF. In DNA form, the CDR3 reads TGCAGTCCCAACCCCGGGCAGTCCGTGTACTTC.

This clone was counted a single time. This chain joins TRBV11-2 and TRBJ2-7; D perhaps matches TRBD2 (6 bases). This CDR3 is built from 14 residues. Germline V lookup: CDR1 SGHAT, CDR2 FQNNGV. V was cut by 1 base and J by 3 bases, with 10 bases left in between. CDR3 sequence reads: CASSLAGRGYEQYF. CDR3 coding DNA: TGTGCCAGCAGCTTAGCCGGGAGAGGCTACGAGCAGTACTTC.

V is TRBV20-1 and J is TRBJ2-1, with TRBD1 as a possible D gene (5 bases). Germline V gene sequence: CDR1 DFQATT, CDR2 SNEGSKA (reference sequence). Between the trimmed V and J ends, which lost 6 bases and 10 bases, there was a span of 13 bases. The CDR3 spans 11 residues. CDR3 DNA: TGCAGTGCAAGTATCTACAGGGAGCAGTTCTTC. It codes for CSASIYREQFF.

CDR3 amino acids: CASSKGGRWLAGYNEQFF. The CDR3 nucleotides are TGTGCCAGCAGCAAAGGAGGGCGGTGGCTAGCGGGGTACAATGAGCAGTTCTTC. The chain joins TRBV5-4 to TRBJ2-1; 9 bases align to TRBD2. The V segment lost 4 bases and the J segment 4 bases; nucleotides outside the gene matches: 15. The CDR3 sequence is 18 residues long. Per the germline V gene, CDR1 is SGHNT and CDR2 is YYREEE (reference sequence). Full variable domain (rest looked up from reference TRBV5-4 and TRBJ2-1): ETGVTQSPTHLIKTRGQQVTLRCSSQSGHNTVSWYQQALGQGPQFIFQYYREEENGRGNFPPRFSGLQFPNYSSELNVNALELDDSALYLCASSKGGRWLAGYNEQFFGPGTRLTVL.

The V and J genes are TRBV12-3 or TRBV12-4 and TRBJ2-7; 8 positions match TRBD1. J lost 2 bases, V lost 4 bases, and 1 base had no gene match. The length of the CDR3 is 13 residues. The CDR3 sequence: CASSWGQAYEQYF. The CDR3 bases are TGTGCCAGCAGTTGGGGACAGGCCTACGAGCAGTACTTC.

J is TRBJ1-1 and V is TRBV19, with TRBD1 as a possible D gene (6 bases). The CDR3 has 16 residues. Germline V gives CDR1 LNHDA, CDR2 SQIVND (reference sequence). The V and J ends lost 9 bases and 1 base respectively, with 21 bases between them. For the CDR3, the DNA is TGTGCCAGCAGCTTGGAGGGGGGACAAAAGAACACTGAAGCTTTCTTT. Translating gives CASSLEGGQKNTEAFF.

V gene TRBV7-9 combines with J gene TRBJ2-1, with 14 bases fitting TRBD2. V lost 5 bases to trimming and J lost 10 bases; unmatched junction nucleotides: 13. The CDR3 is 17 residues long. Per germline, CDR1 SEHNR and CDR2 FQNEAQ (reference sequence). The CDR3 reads CASSPRRVRTSGREQFF. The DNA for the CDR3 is TGTGCCAGCAGCCCAAGGCGGGTCAGGACTAGCGGGAGGGAGCAGTTCTTC.

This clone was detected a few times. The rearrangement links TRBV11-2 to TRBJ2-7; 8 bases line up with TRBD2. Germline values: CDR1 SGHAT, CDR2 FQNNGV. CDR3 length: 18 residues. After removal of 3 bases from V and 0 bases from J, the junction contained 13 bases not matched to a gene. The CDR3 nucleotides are TGTGCCAGCAGCTTTGGTGGCCCGGGGGGGCCCAGCTCCTACGAGCAGTACTTC. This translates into CASSFGGPGGPSSYEQYF. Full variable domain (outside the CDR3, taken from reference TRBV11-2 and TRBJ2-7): EAGVAQSPRYKIIEKRQSVAFWCNPISGHATLYWYQQILGQGPKLLIQFQNNGVVDDSQLPKDRFSAERLKGVDSTLKIQPAKLEDSAVYLCASSFGGPGGPSSYEQYFGPGTRLTVT.

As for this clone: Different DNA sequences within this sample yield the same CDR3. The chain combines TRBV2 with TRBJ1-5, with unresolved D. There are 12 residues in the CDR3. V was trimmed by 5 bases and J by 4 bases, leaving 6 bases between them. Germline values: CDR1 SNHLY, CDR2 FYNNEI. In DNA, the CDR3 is TGTGCCAGCAGTACGGGGAATCAGCCCCAGCATTTT. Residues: CASSTGNQPQHF.

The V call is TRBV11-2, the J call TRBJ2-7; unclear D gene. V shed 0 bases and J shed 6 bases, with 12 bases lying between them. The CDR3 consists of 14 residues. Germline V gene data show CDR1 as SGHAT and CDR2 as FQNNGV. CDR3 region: CASSLDLFATEQYF. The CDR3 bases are TGTGCCAGCAGCTTAGATCTCTTTGCGACCGAGCAGTACTTC. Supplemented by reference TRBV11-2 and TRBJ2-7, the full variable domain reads EAGVAQSPRYKIIEKRQSVAFWCNPISGHATLYWYQQILGQGPKLLIQFQNNGVVDDSQLPKDRFSAERLKGVDSTLKIQPAKLEDSAVYLCASSLDLFATEQYFGPGTRLTVT.

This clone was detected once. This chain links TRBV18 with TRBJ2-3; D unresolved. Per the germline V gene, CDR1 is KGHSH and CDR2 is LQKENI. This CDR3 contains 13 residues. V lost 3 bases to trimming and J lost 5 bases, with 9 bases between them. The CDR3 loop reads CASSPREGDTQYF. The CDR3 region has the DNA TGTGCCAGCTCACCCAGAGAAGGAGATACGCAGTATTTT.